The clone carrying this T cell receptor beta chain came up once. The record originates from a study of blood T cell repertoires in COVID-19. Across the study: Acute and convalescent COVID-19 specimens originated in the United States, Italy and Spain. Sample material is recorded as cDNA or gDNA derived from T cells, B-cell-depleted T cells, or PBMCs.

CDR1 and CDR2 (germline): SGHAT, FQNNGV. This CDR3 contains 16 residues. Trimming pared 3 bases from V and 0 bases from J, leaving 12 bases between. The authors' processing: The authors estimated nucleated cell counts from reference gene primer amplification. The repertoire was sequenced with immunoSEQ multiplex PCR; TCRdb's copy has only in-frame clones and lacks some. The DNA gave D and trimming, while V, J and clone size come from that table. The data hold 290,000 or so clones, with around 90% observed a single time. The chain carries TRBV11-2 and TRBJ1-5; D is unclear. The sample was peripheral blood. The sequence was collected from a young man with active or convalescent COVID-19. The CDR3, as DNA: TGTGCCAGCAGCTTGGGTCTGGCAGGTAGCAATCAGCCCCAGCATTTT. It yields the protein CASSLGLAGSNQPQHF.